One T cell receptor (beta chain) is described in this entry. What it binds is not known. The data were obtained in a study of blood T cells in healthy people across ages. A second about 6 to 12 cycle PCR used barcoded and J-beta primers. TCRdb reprocessed the 5' RACE reads via MiXCR and lists one record per CDR3 protein. The data show around 1.5 million distinct CDR3 sequences, with 59% seen just once and under 8.5% held by the top ten. No fewer than 5.5 micrograms of total RNA were isolated from every sample. Regarding the study as a whole: Changes seen in expanded clonotypes were possibly confounded by donor CMV status left unknown. Since the PBMCs were unsorted, naive and antigen-experienced cells could not be conclusively compared.

The sequence came from a man between 18 and 29 years old in good health. The sample taken for sequencing was blood.

The CDR3 coding sequence is TGTGCTAGTGGTTTGGCAGGGGTCGATGAAAAACTGTTTTTT. It yields the protein CASGLAGVDEKLFF. V and J are TRBV12-5 and TRBJ1-4, with a tentative D call TRBD1 (6 bases). The CDR3 sequence is 14 residues long. Trimming took 1 base from V and 6 from J, leaving 9 bases between them. The germline V gene has CDR1 LGHNT and CDR2 FRNRAP.